The present T cell receptor beta chain was sequenced within a study of blood T cell repertoires in COVID-19. Study-level background: The analysed material was cDNA or gDNA that came from T cells, B-cell-depleted T cells, or PBMCs.

This clone was seen once. The V end lost 7 bases, the J end lost 0 bases, and 13 bases lay between the germline ends. This CDR3 is built from 15 residues. In germline, CDR1 is LNHDA, CDR2 SQIVND (reference sequence). TCRdb keeps only in-frame clones here, not all; method: immunoSEQ multiplex PCR. The table shows about 57,000 clones, with roughly 86% occurring only once. This receptor was taken from a woman over 75 with acute or convalescent COVID-19. Specimen: peripheral blood. The chain recombines TRBV19 with TRBJ2-1; D call uncertain. As DNA, the CDR3 is TGTGCCAGTACAGGCTATCAAAGCTCCTACAATGAGCAGTTCTTC. This sequence encodes CASTGYQSSYNEQFF.